The entry below describes one T cell receptor (beta chain). Repertoires were generated with immunoSEQ multiplex PCR, while TCRdb's copy carries only in-frame clones and drops some. The data show some 87,000 clones, roughly nine tenths seen once. This record belongs to a study of blood T cell repertoires in COVID-19. The CDR3 is made up of 13 amino acids. V dropped 6 bases and J dropped 6 bases, with 12 bases sitting between them. Specimen: peripheral blood. The receptor comes from an older woman with acute or convalescent COVID-19. The chain has TRBV12-3 or TRBV12-4 and TRBJ2-1; tentative D call: TRBD2 (6 bases). The CDR3 bases are TGTGCCAGCAGATCCTCCGGGGGCAATGAGCAGTTCTTC. Protein: CASRSSGGNEQFF.